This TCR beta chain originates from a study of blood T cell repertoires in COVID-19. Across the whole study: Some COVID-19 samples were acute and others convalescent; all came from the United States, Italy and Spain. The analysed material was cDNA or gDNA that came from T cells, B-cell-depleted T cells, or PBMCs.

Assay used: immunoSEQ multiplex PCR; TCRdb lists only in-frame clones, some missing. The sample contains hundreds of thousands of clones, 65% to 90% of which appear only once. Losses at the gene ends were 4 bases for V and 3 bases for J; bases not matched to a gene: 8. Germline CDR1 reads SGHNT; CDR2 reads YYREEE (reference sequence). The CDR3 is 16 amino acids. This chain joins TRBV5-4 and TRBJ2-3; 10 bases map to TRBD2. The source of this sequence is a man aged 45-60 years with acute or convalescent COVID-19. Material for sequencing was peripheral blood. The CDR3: CASSPSGGAGTDTQYF. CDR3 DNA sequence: TGTGCCAGCAGCCCAAGCGGGGGGGCTGGTACAGATACGCAGTATTTT.